Listed here are 24 T cell receptor beta chains from one sample, sequenced in a study of identical twins (dated by TCRdb to the mid-2010s). Library preparation was by 5' RACE. Reads for this sample came from an Illumina HiSeq 2000. TCRdb reprocessing: public reads trimmed at Q25 with fastp, clones called with MiXCR, in-frame beta chains kept. When rows share a CDR3 protein, they turn into one entry using the most common DNA and genes. The sample table records approximately 700,000 distinct CDR3 sequences; around a sixth of these occur just once. The top ten clonotypes cover around 13% of the sample. Separately, the same data were catalogued under a study of T cells expressing NK-cell markers.

Sequenced: PBMCs. The receptors originated from a woman aged 18 to 35 in good health.

Notes on this clonotype: The CDR3 ends on some other residue instead of the conserved phenylalanine or tryptophan, so this is likely a read error. The DNA is left out, because the CDR3 cannot be placed on it with certainty; the CDR3 is given as TCRdb lists it. The genes are TRBV12-3 or TRBV12-4 and TRBJ1-1; the table names TRBD1, a call not compared with the DNA. The CDR3 is 13 amino acids long, termini counted. This chain's CDR3 is CASSRGQNTEKVL.

This clonotype came up a few times. The chain joins TRBV5-1 to TRBJ2-1; TRBD2 matches 10 bases. V dropped 5 bases and J dropped 6; count of bases not matched to a gene: 14. Germline V gene data show CDR1 as SGHRS and CDR2 as YFSETQ. There are 17 residues in the CDR3. CDR3 in amino acids: CASSPSTSGTTSNEQFF. For the CDR3, the DNA is TGCGCCAGCAGTCCCTCTACTAGCGGGACGACCTCCAATGAGCAGTTCTTC.

This clonotype has only a few counts. The DNA for the CDR3 is TGTGCCAGCACCCTAAGACTAGTAGGTGCGGCCGATACGCAGTATTTT. Amino acids: CASTLRLVGAADTQYF. The gene calls are TRBV12-3 or TRBV12-4 and TRBJ2-3, with D possibly being TRBD2 (6 bases). The CDR3 consists of 16 residues. V was cut by 7 bases and J by 6 bases, with 23 bases left in between.

The chain is built from TRBV11-3 and TRBJ2-1; 8 positions agree with TRBD1. The ends lost 1 base at V and 7 bases at J; junction bases unmatched: 12. Germline V gene sequence: CDR1 SGHNT, CDR2 YENEEA. There are 17 residues in the CDR3. CDR3 in amino acids: CASSLVALGTGDNEQFF. The CDR3, as DNA: TGTGCCAGCAGCTTAGTAGCCCTAGGGACAGGTGATAATGAGCAGTTCTTC.

For this clonotype: One junction end does not reproduce the germline sequence, and a read error may be involved. The chain couples TRBV29-1 to TRBJ1-2; the D gene is possibly TRBD1 (6 bases). Germline V CDR1 and CDR2: SQVTM, ANQGSEA. The CDR3 runs 11 residues. CDR3 DNA sequence: TGCAGCGTTGAGATTGACAGGTCCTTACCCTTC. It yields the protein CSVEIDRSLPF.

The sample holds a few counts of this clonotype. The chain has TRBV20-1 and TRBJ2-7; D is possibly TRBD2 (6 bases). Germline CDR1 and CDR2: DFQATT and SNEGSKA (reference sequence). The V end lost 5 bases, the J end lost 3 bases, and 8 bases lay between the germline ends. The CDR3 is made up of 11 amino acids. In DNA, the CDR3 is TGCAGTGCTGAGACTAGCTACGAGCAGTACTTC. Translated, it gives CSAETSYEQYF.

This chain connects TRBV5-1 to TRBJ2-6, with a tentative D call TRBD1 (5 bases). CDR1 is SGHRS, CDR2 YFSETQ, per germline. The CDR3 covers 15 residues. Trimming removed 2 bases from V and 2 bases from J, with 8 bases in between. The CDR3 spells CASSFQGAGANVLTF. Here the CDR3 DNA reads TGCGCCAGCAGCTTCCAGGGCGCTGGGGCCAACGTCCTGACTTTC.

The genes are TRBV14 and TRBJ1-1; 8 positions agree with TRBD1. CDR1 is SGHDN, CDR2 FVKESK, per germline. The CDR3 spans 16 residues. With 2 bases clipped from V and 0 bases from J, the junction kept 5 bases outside the gene matches. The CDR3 region is CASSQRDRHMNTEAFF. The CDR3 coding sequence is TGTGCCAGCAGCCAAAGGGACAGGCACATGAACACTGAAGCTTTCTTT.

This clonotype was observed a handful of times. CDR3 bases: TGTGCCAGCAGCCAGACGGGGATACAGCCCCAGCATTTT. It is translated as CASSQTGIQPQHF. The chain employs TRBV7-2 and TRBJ1-5, with D unclear. The length of the CDR3 is 13 residues. CDR1 and CDR2 (germline): SGHTA, FQGNSA. Trimming took 5 bases from V and 7 from J, leaving 12 bases between them.

This clonotype was recorded a few times. This chain uses TRBV20-1 with TRBJ2-1, with TRBD1 matching 11 bases. Germline lookup yields CDR1 DFQATT and CDR2 SNEGSKA (reference sequence). This CDR3 has 15 residues. Losses at the gene ends were 3 bases for V and 4 bases for J; bases not matched to a gene: 5. CDR3 loop: CSASLGTGGYNEQFF. The CDR3, as DNA: TGCAGTGCTAGCCTAGGGACAGGGGGGTACAATGAGCAGTTCTTC.

A few counts support this clonotype. This chain joins TRBV6-1 and TRBJ1-2, with 7 nucleotides matching TRBD1. The CDR3 contains 18 residues. Germline V gene data show CDR1 as MNHNS and CDR2 as SASEGT. The junction had 17 bases not matched to a gene; V was cut back by 7 bases and J by 0 bases. In DNA form, the CDR3 reads TGTGCCAGCACCATTTTAACAGGGGTTGGAAAAGCTAACTATGGCTACACCTTC. Translated, it gives CASTILTGVGKANYGYTF.

The chain couples TRBV20-1 to TRBJ1-2; D not certain. Germline V gene data show CDR1 as DFQATT and CDR2 as SNEGSKA (reference sequence). The CDR3 is 11 amino acids. V dropped 5 bases and J dropped 5 bases, with 9 bases sitting between them. The DNA for the CDR3 is TGCAGTGCTCGGACTGCGTATGGCTACACCTTC. Translated: CSARTAYGYTF.

The chain couples TRBV5-1 to TRBJ2-3, with TRBD1 as a possible D gene (6 bases). The DNA end is a closer match to TRBJ1-5, so the J assignment may be wrong. Germline V CDR1 and CDR2: SGHRS, YFSETQ. CDR3 length equals 15 residues. The CDR3 DNA is TGCGCCAGCAGCTTGGTAGCGGGGGCCACAGATACGCAGCATTTT. This translates into CASSLVAGATDTQHF.

This clonotype was counted between two and nine times. J is TRBJ1-1 and V is TRBV5-1; weak D call: TRBD1 (5 bases). The CDR3 runs to 13 residues. V was cut by 6 bases and J by 7 bases, with 16 bases left in between. The germline V gene encodes CDR1 SGHRS and CDR2 YFSETQ. The CDR3 region is CASTVGGPVEAFF. The CDR3 nucleotides read TGCGCCAGCACGGTTGGGGGACCCGTTGAAGCTTTCTTT. Full variable domain (missing parts from reference TRBV5-1 and TRBJ1-1): KAGVTQTPRYLIKTRGQQVTLSCSPISGHRSVSWYQQTPGQGLQFLFEYFSETQRNKGNFPGRFSGRQFSNSRSEMNVSTLELGDSALYLCASTVGGPVEAFFGQGTRLTVV.

The chain couples TRBV6-2 or TRBV6-3 to TRBJ2-7, with a weak D call TRBD2 (6 bases). This CDR3 comprises 16 residues. Trimming cost V 2 bases and J 1 base, with 15 bases left between them. CDR1 is MNHEY, CDR2 SVGEGT, per germline. For the CDR3, the DNA is TGTGCCAGCAGTTACGAACTAGCTAAAAGGTCCTACGAGCAGTACTTC. Its translation is CASSYELAKRSYEQYF.

This rearrangement joins TRBV4-3 to TRBJ2-5, with D hard to call. The CDR3 has 17 residues. Germline values: CDR1 LGHNA, CDR2 YSLEER. Trimming cost V 3 bases and J 2 bases, with 19 bases left between them. CDR3 coding DNA: TGCGCCAGCAGCCACCCAACTCCGAAGTGGGGACAAGAGACCCAGTACTTC. Its translation: CASSHPTPKWGQETQYF.

V gene TRBV7-9 combines with J gene TRBJ1-1; tentative D call: TRBD1 (5 bases). The length of the CDR3 is 12 residues. Germline-derived CDR1 and CDR2 are SEHNR and FQNEAQ (reference sequence). Trimming cost V 4 bases and J 7 bases, with 10 bases left between them. DNA of the CDR3: TGTGCCAGCAGCTGGGGACGGAGTGAAGCTTTCTTT. This translates into CASSWGRSEAFF.

This clonotype was seen repeatedly, ten times or more. The CDR3 nucleotides read TGTGCCACCAGCGGGACGATAGTCGGCGAGCAGTACTTC. Translation: CATSGTIVGEQYF. The V call is TRBV15, the J call TRBJ2-7; D is tentatively TRBD1 or TRBD2 (5 bases each). Germline V CDR1 and CDR2: LNHNV, YYDKDF (reference sequence). V was trimmed by 5 bases and J by 6 bases, leaving 14 bases between them. CDR3 size: 13 residues.

The rearrangement uses TRBV7-9 and TRBJ2-7; tentatively, D is TRBD2 (6 bases). The CDR3 runs 16 residues. V shed 4 bases and J shed 6 bases, with 22 bases lying between them. The germline V gene has CDR1 SEHNR and CDR2 FQNEAQ (reference sequence). The CDR3 coding sequence is TGTGCCAGCAGCTCCCCCGTCCTATCGGGGAGGTTCGAGCAGTACTTC. Protein sequence: CASSSPVLSGRFEQYF.

The sample holds a few counts of this clonotype. CDR3 sequence: CASSYSGQIDEQFF. In DNA, the CDR3 is TGTGCCAGCAGTTACTCGGGACAGATCGATGAGCAGTTCTTC. The rearrangement joins TRBV6-5 to TRBJ2-1; 7 nucleotides agree with TRBD1. Trimming removed 0 bases from V and 8 bases from J; junction bases left unmatched: 4. The length of the CDR3 is 14 residues. Germline V gene lookup returns CDR1 MNHEY and CDR2 SVGAGI.

The CDR3 nucleotides read TGTGCCAGCAGTTCTGACGTCCGCGAGCAGTTCTTC. Its translation: CASSSDVREQFF. The rearrangement uses TRBV6-2 or TRBV6-3 and TRBJ2-1; no definite D call. The CDR3 runs to 12 residues. The germline V gene has CDR1 MNHEY and CDR2 SVGEGT. V was shortened by 4 bases and J by 10 bases, with 11 bases between the two germline ends.

In its sample, this clonotype was seen a few times. This sequence joins TRBV6-2 or TRBV6-3 and TRBJ1-1; unclear D gene. This CDR3 is 16 amino acids long. CDR1 and CDR2 from the germline V gene are MNHEY and SVGEGT. Trimming shortened V by 2 bases and J by 0 bases, and 13 bases separated the two germline ends. This CDR3 is CASSYVLADMNTEAFF. CDR3 sequence (DNA): TGTGCCAGCAGTTACGTTTTGGCAGACATGAACACTGAAGCTTTCTTT.

This clonotype was observed many times. V is TRBV4-3 and J is TRBJ2-6, with D uncertain. The CDR3 sequence is 14 residues long. Trimming removed 0 bases at V and 4 bases at J, with 4 bases between. Germline V gene lookup returns CDR1 LGHNA and CDR2 YSLEER. The CDR3 is CASSQDGGANVLTF. For the CDR3, the DNA is TGCGCCAGCAGCCAAGATGGGGGGGCCAACGTCCTGACTTTC.

This clonotype appeared a few times. The rearrangement uses TRBV28 and TRBJ2-3, with 8 bases that match TRBD2. There are 15 residues in the CDR3. With V trimmed by 8 bases and J by 3 bases, 10 bases remained unmatched. CDR1 is MDHEN and CDR2 is SYDVKM in the germline V gene. DNA for the CDR3: TGTGCCAGCTCCCCCGGGGGGGCCAGGACAGATACGCAGTATTTT. Translated: CASSPGGARTDTQYF.